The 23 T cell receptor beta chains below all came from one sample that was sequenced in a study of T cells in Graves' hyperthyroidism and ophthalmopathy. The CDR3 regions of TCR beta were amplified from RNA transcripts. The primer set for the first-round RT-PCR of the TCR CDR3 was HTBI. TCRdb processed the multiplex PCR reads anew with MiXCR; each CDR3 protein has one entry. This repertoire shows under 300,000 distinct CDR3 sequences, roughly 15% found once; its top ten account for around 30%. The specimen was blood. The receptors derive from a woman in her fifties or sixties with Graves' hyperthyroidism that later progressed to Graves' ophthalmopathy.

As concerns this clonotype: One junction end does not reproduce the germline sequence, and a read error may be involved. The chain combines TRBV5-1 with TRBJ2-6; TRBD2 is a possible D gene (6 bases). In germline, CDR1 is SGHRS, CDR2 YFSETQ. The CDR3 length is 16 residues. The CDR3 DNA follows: TGCGCCAGCAGCTTGGCGCCGGGGACTGGGGCCGACGTCCTGACTTTC. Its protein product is CASSLAPGTGADVLTF.

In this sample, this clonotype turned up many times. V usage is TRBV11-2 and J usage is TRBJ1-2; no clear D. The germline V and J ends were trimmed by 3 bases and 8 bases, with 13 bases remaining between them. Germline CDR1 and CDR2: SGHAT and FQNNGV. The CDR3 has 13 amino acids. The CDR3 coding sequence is TGTGCCAGCAGCTTTCCTCGGGCGCGGGGCTACACCTTC. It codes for CASSFPRARGYTF.

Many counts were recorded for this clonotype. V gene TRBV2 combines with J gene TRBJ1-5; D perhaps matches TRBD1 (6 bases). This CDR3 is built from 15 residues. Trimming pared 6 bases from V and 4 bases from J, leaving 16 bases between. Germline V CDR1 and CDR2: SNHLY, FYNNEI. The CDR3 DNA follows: TGTGCCAGCAGAGATTTACAGGGCTCAAATCAGCCCCAGCATTTT. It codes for CASRDLQGSNQPQHF.

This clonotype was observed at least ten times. CDR3 region: CASTSPGRAFF. CDR3 nucleotide sequence: TGTGCCAGCACGAGCCCTGGGCGGGCTTTCTTT. This sequence joins TRBV2 and TRBJ1-1; D is unclear. The CDR3 has 11 amino acids. Germline values: CDR1 SNHLY, CDR2 FYNNEI. V lost 7 bases and J lost 11, with 14 bases in between.

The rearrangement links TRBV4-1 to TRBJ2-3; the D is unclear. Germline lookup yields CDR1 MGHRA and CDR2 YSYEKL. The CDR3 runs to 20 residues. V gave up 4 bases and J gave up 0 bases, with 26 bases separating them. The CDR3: CASSPREFTLTGSSTDTQYF. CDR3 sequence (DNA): TGCGCCAGCAGCCCAAGAGAATTCACTCTTACCGGCTCTAGCACAGATACGCAGTATTTT.

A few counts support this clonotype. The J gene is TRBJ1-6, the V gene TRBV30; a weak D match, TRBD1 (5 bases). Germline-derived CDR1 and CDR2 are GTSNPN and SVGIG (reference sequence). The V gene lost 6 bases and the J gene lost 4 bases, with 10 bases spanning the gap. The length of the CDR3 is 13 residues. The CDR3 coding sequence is TGTGCCTGTAAACAGGAGTATAATTCACCCCTCCACTTT. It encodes CACKQEYNSPLHF. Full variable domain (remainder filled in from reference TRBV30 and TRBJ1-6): SQTIHQWPATLVQPVGSPLSLECTVEGTSNPNLYWYRQAAGRGLQLLFYSVGIGQISSEVPQNLSASRPQDRQFILSSKKLLLSDSGFYLCACKQEYNSPLHFGNGTRLTVT.

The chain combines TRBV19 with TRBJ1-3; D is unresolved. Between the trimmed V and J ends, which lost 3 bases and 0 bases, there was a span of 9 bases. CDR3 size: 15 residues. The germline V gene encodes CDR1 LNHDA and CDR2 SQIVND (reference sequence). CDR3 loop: CASSMLRGSGNTIYF. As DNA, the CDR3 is TGTGCCAGTAGTATGTTGCGGGGCTCTGGAAACACCATATATTTT.

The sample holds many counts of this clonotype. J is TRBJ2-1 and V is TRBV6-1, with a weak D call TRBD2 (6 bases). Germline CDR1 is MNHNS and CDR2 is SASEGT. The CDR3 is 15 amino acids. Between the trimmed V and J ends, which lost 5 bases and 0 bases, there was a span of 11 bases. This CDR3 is CASSSLGGSYNEQFF. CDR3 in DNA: TGTGCCAGCAGTTCTCTGGGGGGCTCCTACAATGAGCAGTTCTTC.

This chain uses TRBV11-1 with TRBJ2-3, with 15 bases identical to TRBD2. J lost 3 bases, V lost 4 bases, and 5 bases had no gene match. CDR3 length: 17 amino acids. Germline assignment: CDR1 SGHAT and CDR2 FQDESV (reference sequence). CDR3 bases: TGTGCCAGCAGCTCACGGACTAGCGGGGGGGATACAGATACGCAGTATTTT. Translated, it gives CASSSRTSGGDTDTQYF.

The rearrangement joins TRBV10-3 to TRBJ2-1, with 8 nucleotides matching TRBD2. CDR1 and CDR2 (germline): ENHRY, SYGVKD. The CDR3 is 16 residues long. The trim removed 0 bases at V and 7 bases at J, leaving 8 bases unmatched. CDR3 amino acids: CAISESRAGVGNEQFF. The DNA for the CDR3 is TGTGCCATCAGTGAGTCGAGAGCGGGAGTTGGTAATGAGCAGTTCTTC.

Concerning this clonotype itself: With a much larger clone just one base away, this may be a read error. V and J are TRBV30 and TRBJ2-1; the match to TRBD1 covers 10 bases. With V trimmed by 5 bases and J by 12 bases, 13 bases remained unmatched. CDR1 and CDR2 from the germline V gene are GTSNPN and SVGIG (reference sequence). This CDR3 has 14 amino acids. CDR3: CAWAEGQGSGVQFF. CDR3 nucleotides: TGTGCCTGGGCCGAGGGACAGGGGTCTGGTGTGCAGTTCTTC.

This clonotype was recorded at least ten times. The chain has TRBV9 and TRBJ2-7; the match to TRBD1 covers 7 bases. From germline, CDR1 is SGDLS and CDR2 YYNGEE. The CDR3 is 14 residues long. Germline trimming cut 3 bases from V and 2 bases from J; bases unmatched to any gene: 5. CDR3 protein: CASSAQTGPYEQYF. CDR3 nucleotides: TGTGCCAGCAGCGCCCAGACAGGGCCCTACGAGCAGTACTTC. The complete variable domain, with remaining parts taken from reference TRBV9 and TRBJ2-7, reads DSGVTQTPKHLITATGQRVTLRCSPRSGDLSVYWYQQSLDQGLQFLIQYYNGEERAKGNILERFSAQQFPDLHSELNLSSLELGDSALYFCASSAQTGPYEQYFGPGTRLTVT.

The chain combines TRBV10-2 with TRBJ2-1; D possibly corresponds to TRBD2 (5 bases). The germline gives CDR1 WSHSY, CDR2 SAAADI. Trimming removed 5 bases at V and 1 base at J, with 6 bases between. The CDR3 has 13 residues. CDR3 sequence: CASSTSSYNEQFF. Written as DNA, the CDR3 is TGCGCCAGCAGTACTAGTTCCTACAATGAGCAGTTCTTC.

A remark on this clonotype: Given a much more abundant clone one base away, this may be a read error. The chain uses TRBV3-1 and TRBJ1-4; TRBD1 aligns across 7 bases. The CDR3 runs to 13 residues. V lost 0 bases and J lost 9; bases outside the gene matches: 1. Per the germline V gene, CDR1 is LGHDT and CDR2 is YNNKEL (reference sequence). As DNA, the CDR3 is TGTGCCAGCAGCCAAGACAGGGGGAAAAAACTGTTTTTT. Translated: CASSQDRGKKLFF.

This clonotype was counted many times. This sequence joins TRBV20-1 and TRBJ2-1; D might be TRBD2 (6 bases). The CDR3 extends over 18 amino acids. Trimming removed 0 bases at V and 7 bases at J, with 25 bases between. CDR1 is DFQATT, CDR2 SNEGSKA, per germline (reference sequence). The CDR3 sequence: CSARDIRTGTSLSNEQFF. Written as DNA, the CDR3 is TGCAGTGCTAGAGATATTAGAACCGGGACTTCCCTGTCGAATGAGCAGTTCTTC.

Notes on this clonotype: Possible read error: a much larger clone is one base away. CDR3 in DNA: TGTGCCAGCTCACGGGGGTTGAACACTGAAGCTTCCTTT. As protein: CASSRGLNTEASF. The chain recombines TRBV18 with TRBJ1-1; maybe TRBD1 (5 bases). The CDR3 extends over 13 amino acids. Germline V gene data show CDR1 as KGHSH and CDR2 as LQKENI.

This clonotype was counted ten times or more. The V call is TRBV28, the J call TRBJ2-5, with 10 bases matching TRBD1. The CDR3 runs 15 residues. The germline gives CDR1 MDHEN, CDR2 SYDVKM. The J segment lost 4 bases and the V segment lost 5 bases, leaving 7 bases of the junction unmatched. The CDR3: CASSGRRDRGETQYF. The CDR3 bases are TGTGCCAGCAGTGGGCGCCGGGACAGGGGAGAGACCCAGTACTTC.

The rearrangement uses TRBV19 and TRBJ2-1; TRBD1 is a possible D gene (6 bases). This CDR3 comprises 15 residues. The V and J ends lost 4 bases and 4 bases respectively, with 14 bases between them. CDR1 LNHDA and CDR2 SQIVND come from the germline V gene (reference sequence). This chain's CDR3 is CASSKKRTAYNEQFF. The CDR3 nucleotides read TGTGCCAGTAGTAAGAAGAGGACAGCTTACAATGAGCAGTTCTTC. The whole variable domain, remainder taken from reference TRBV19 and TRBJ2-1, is DGGITQSPKYLFRKEGQNVTLSCEQNLNHDAMYWYRQDPGQGLRLIYYSQIVNDFQKGDIAEGYSVSREKKESFPLTVTSAQKNPTAFYLCASSKKRTAYNEQFFGPGTRLTVL.

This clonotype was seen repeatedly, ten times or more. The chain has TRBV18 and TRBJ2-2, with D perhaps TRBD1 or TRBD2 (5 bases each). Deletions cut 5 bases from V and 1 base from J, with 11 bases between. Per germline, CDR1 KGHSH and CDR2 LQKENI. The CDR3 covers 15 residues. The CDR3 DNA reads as TGTGCCAGCTCAGGGACGGCCGTGAACACCGGGGAGCTGTTTTTT. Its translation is CASSGTAVNTGELFF. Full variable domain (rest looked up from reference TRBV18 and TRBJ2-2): NAGVMQNPRHLVRRRGQEARLRCSPMKGHSHVYWYRQLPEEGLKFMVYLQKENIIDESGMPKERFSAEFPKEGPSILRIQQVVRGDSAAYFCASSGTAVNTGELFFGEGSRLTVL.

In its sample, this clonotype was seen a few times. CDR3 loop: CASSLGRASNYGYTF. CDR3 coding DNA: TGCGCCAGCAGCTTAGGCAGGGCCTCTAACTATGGCTACACCTTC. The rearrangement uses TRBV5-1 and TRBJ1-2, with a weak D call TRBD1 (5 bases). CDR1 and CDR2 from the germline V gene are SGHRS and YFSETQ. CDR3 length: 15 residues. The germline V and J ends were trimmed by 2 bases and 0 bases, with 11 bases remaining between them.

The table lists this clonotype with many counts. The CDR3 coding sequence is TGTGCCAGCAGTTACTCGAGGACTTCTGGAAACACCATATATTTT. Protein sequence: CASSYSRTSGNTIYF. The chain uses TRBV6-5 and TRBJ1-3; D remains ambiguous. The CDR3 covers 15 residues. V lost 0 bases to trimming and J lost 1 base, with 7 bases between them. CDR1 MNHEY and CDR2 SVGAGI come from the germline V gene.

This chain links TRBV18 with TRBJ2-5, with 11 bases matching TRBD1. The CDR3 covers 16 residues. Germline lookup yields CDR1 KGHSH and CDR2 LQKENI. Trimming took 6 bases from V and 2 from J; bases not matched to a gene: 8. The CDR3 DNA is TGTGCCAGCTCCCTAAGGGACAGGGGGATTCAAGAGACCCAGTACTTC. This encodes CASSLRDRGIQETQYF.

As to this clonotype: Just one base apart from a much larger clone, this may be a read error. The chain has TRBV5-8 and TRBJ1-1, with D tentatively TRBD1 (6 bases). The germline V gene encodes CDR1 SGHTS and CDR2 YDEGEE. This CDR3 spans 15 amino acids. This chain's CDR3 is CASSPGGGRDTEALF. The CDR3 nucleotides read TGTGCCAGCAGCCCGGGCGGGGGTCGGGACACTGAAGCTCTCTTT.